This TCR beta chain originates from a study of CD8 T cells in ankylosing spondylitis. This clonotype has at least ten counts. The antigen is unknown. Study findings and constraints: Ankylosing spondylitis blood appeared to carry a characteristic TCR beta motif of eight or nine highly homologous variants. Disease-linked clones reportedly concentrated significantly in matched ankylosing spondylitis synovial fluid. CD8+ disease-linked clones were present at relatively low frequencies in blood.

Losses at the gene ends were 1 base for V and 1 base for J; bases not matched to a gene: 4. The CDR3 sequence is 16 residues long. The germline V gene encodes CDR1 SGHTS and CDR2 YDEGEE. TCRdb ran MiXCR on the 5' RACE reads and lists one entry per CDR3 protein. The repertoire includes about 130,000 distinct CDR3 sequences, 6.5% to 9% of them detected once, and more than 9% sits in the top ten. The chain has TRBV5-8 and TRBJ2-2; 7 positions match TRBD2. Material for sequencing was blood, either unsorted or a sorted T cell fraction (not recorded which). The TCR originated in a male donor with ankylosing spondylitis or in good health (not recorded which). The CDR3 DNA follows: TGTGCCAGCAGCTTGAGTGGGACTAAGAACACCGGGGAGCTGTTTTTT. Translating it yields CASSLSGTKNTGELFF.